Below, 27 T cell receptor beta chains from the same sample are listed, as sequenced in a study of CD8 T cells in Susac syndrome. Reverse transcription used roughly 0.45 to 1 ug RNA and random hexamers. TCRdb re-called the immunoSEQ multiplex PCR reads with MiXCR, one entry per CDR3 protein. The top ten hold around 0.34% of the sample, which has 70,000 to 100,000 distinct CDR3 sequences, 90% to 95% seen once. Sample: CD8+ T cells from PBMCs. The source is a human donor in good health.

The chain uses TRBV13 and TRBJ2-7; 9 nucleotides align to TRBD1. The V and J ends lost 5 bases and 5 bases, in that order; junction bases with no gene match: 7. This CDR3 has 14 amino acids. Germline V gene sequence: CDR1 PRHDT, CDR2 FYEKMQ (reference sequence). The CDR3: CASSTRDRADEQYF. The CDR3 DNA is TGTGCCAGCAGCACACGGGACAGGGCAGACGAGCAGTACTTC.

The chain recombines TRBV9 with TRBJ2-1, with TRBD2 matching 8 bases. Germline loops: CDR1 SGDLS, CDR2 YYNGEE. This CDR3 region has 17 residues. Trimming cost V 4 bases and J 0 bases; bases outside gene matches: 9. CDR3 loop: CASSPGGGSSSYNEQFF. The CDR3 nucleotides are TGTGCCAGCAGCCCCGGCGGGGGGTCAAGCTCCTACAATGAGCAGTTCTTC. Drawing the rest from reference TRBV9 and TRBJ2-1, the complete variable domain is DSGVTQTPKHLITATGQRVTLRCSPRSGDLSVYWYQQSLDQGLQFLIQYYNGEERAKGNILERFSAQQFPDLHSELNLSSLELGDSALYFCASSPGGGSSSYNEQFFGPGTRLTVL.

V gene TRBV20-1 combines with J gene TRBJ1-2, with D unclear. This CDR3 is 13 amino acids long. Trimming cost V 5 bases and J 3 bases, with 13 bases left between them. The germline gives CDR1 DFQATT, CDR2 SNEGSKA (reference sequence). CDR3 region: CSAFLPRDYGYTF. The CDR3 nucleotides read TGCAGTGCTTTTTTACCGAGGGACTATGGCTACACCTTC.

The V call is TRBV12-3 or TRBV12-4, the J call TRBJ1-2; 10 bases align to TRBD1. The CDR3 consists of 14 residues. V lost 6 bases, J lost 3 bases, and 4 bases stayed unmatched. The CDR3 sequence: CASRRTGGDYGYTF. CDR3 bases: TGTGCCAGCAGACGGACAGGGGGTGACTATGGCTACACCTTC.

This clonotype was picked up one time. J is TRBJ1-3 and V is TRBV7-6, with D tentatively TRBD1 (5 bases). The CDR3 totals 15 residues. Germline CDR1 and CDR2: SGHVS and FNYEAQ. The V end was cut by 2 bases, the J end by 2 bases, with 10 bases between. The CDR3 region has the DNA TGTGCCAGCAGCTTACTGGACACTGCTGGAAACACCATATATTTT. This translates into CASSLLDTAGNTIYF.

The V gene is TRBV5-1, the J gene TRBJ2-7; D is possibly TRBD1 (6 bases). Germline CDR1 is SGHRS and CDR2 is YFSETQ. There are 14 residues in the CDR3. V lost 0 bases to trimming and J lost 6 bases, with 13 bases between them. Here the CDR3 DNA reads TGCGCCAGCAGCTTGGAAGGGGGAATTGGCGAGCAGTACTTC. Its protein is CASSLEGGIGEQYF.

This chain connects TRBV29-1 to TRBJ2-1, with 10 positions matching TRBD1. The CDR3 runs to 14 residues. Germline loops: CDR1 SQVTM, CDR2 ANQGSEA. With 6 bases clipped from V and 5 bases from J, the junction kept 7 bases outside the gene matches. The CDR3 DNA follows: TGCAGCGTGAGAGGGACAGGGGACAACAATGAGCAGTTCTTC. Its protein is CSVRGTGDNNEQFF.

This CDR3 is CSVFGGAGEQYF. In DNA, the CDR3 is TGCAGCGTTTTTGGGGGGGCCGGAGAGCAGTACTTC. V and J are TRBV29-1 and TRBJ2-7; D possibly corresponds to TRBD2 (7 bases). This CDR3 region has 12 residues. V was pared by 5 bases and J by 7 bases, with 15 bases between. Germline V CDR1 and CDR2: SQVTM, ANQGSEA.

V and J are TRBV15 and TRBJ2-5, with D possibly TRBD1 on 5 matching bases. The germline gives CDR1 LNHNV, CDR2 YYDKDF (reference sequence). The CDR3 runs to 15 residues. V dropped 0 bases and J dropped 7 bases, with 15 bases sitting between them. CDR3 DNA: TGTGCCACCAGCAGAGATCGAGCAGTCCAGGGGACCCAGTACTTC. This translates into CATSRDRAVQGTQYF.

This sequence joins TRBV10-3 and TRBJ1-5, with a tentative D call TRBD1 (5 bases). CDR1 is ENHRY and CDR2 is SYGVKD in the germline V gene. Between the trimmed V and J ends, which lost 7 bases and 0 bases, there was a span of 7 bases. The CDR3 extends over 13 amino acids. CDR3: CAITDSSNQPQHF. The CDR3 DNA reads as TGTGCCATCACCGACAGTAGCAATCAGCCCCAGCATTTT.

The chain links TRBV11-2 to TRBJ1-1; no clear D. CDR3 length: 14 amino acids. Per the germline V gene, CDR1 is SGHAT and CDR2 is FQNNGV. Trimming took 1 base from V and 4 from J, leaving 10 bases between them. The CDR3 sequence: CASSLGPRPTEAFF. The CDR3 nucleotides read TGTGCCAGCAGCTTAGGACCCCGGCCCACTGAAGCTTTCTTT. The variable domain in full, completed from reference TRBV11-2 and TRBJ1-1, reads EAGVAQSPRYKIIEKRQSVAFWCNPISGHATLYWYQQILGQGPKLLIQFQNNGVVDDSQLPKDRFSAERLKGVDSTLKIQPAKLEDSAVYLCASSLGPRPTEAFFGQGTRLTVV.

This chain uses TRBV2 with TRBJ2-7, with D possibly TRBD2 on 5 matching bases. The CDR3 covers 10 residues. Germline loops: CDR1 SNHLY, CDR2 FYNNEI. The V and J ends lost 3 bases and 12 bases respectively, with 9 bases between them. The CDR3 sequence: CASSEPAVYF. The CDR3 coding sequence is TGTGCCAGCAGTGAGCCAGCGGTGTACTTC.

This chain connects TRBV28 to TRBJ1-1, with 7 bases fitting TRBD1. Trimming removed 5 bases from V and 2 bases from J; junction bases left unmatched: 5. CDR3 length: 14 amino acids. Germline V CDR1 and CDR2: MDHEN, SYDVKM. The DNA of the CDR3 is TGTGCCAGCAGTCCGGGACAGTACAACACTGAAGCTTTCTTT. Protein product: CASSPGQYNTEAFF. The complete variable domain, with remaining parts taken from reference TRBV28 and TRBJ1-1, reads DVKVTQSSRYLVKRTGEKVFLECVQDMDHENMFWYRQDPGLGLRLIYFSYDVKMKEKGDIPEGYSVSREKKERFSLILESASTNQTSMYLCASSPGQYNTEAFFGQGTRLTVV.

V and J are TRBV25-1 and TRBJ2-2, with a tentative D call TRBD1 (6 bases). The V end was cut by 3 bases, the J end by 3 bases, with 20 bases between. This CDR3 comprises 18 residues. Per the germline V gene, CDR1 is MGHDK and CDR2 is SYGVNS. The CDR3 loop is CASSDYPHDRLDTGELFF. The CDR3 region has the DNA TGTGCCAGCAGTGATTACCCCCACGACAGGCTGGACACCGGGGAGCTGTTTTTT.

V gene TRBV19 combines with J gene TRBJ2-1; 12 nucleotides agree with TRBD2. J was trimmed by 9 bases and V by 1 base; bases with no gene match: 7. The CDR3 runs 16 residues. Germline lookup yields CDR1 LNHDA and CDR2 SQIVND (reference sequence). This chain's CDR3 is CASSIVASGGVVEQFF. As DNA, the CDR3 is TGTGCCAGTAGTATAGTAGCTAGCGGGGGGGTGGTTGAGCAGTTCTTC.

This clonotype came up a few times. The CDR3, as DNA: TGCAGCGCTCGGACAGGGGGCTCCTACGAGCAGTACTTC. Amino acids: CSARTGGSYEQYF. The V gene is TRBV29-1, the J gene TRBJ2-7; 10 nucleotides agree with TRBD1. CDR1 and CDR2 from the germline V gene are SQVTM and ANQGSEA. V was pared by 7 bases and J by 0 bases, with 3 bases of the junction left unmatched. This CDR3 has 13 residues.

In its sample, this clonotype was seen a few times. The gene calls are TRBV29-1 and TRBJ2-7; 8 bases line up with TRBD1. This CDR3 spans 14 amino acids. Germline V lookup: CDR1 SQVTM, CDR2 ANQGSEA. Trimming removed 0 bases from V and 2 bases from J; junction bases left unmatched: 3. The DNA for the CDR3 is TGCAGCGTTGAAGAGAACAGGGGGGCCTACGAGCAGTACTTC. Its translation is CSVEENRGAYEQYF.

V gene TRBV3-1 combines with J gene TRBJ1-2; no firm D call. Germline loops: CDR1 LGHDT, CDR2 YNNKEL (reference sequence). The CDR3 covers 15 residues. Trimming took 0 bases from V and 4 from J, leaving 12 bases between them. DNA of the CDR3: TGTGCCAGCAGCCAAGATCCAGGTGAGAGCTATGGCTACACCTTC. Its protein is CASSQDPGESYGYTF.

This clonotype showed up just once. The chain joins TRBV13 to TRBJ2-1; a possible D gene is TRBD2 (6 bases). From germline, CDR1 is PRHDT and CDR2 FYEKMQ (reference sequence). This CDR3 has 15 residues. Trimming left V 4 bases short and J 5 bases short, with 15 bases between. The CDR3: CASSSPLTRDNEQFF. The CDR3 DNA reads TGTGCCAGCAGCTCCCCCTTGACTAGAGACAATGAGCAGTTCTTC.

CDR3 DNA sequence: TGTGCCAGCAGCTTTGCTTTGGGACTTACCTACGAGCAGTACTTC. This encodes CASSFALGLTYEQYF. The chain couples TRBV11-2 to TRBJ2-7, with a tentative D call TRBD2 (6 bases). The CDR3 runs to 15 residues. The germline gives CDR1 SGHAT, CDR2 FQNNGV. V was pared by 3 bases and J by 2 bases, with 14 bases between. The variable domain in full, with the rest retrieved from reference TRBV11-2 and TRBJ2-7, is EAGVAQSPRYKIIEKRQSVAFWCNPISGHATLYWYQQILGQGPKLLIQFQNNGVVDDSQLPKDRFSAERLKGVDSTLKIQPAKLEDSAVYLCASSFALGLTYEQYFGPGTRLTVT.

CDR3 sequence reads: CSVLLSGGGHEQFF. In DNA, the CDR3 is TGCAGCGTCCTTTTGAGCGGGGGTGGGCATGAGCAGTTCTTC. The J gene is TRBJ2-1, the V gene TRBV29-1; 8 bases align to TRBD2. V shed 6 bases, J shed 8 bases, and the junction held 12 bases outside the gene matches. Germline CDR1 reads SQVTM; CDR2 reads ANQGSEA. The CDR3 sequence is 14 residues long.

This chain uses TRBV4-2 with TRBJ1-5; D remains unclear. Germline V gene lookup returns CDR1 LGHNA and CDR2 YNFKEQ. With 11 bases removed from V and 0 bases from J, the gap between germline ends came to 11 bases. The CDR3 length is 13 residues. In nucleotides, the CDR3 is TGTGCCTTAGTGGTAAATAGCAATCAGCCCCAGCATTTT. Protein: CALVVNSNQPQHF.

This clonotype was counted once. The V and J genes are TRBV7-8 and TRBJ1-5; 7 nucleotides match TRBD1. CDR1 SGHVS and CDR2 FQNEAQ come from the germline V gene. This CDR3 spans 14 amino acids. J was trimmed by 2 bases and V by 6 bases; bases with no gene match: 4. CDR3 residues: CASSHRGGNQPQHF. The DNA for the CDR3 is TGTGCCAGCAGTCACAGGGGCGGCAATCAGCCCCAGCATTTT.

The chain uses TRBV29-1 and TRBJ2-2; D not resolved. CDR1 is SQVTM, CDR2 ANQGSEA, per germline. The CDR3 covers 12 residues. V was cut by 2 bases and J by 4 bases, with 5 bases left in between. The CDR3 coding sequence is TGCAGCGTTGAAAAGGTCACCGGGGAGCTGTTTTTT. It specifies CSVEKVTGELFF.

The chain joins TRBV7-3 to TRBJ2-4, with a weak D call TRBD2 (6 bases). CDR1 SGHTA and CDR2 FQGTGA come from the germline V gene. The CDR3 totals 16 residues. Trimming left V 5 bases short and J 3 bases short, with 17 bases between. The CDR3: CASSLLIGGGKNIQYF. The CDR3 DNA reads TGTGCCAGCAGCCTCTTAATCGGGGGTGGCAAAAACATTCAGTACTTC.

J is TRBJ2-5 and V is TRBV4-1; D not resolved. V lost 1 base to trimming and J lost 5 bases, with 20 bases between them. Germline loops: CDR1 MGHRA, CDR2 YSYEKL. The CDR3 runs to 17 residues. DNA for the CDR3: TGCGCCAGCAGCCAAGGACGTATCAGTGGGGTCGCTGAGACCCAGTACTTC. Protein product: CASSQGRISGVAETQYF.

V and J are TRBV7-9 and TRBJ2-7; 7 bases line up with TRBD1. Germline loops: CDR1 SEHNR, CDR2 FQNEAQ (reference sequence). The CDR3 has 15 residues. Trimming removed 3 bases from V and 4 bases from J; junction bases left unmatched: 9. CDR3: CASSLPDRDLYEQYF. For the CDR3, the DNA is TGTGCCAGCAGCTTGCCTGACAGGGACCTATACGAGCAGTACTTC.